A selection of T cell receptor beta chains follows, all from one sample in a study of T cell responses to AZD1222 COVID-19 vaccine. Assay: immunoSEQ multiplex PCR; the TCRdb copy retains only in-frame clones and omits some. The table lists approximately 96,000 clones, 86% of them singletons, with about 6% in the top ten. This sample comprised peripheral blood, obtained 28 days after the second AZD1222 dose. The receptors stem from an adult who received the AZD1222 COVID-19 vaccine. Both conserved end residues are part of each CDR3. A D gene is named only where the DNA matches it firmly.

CDR3aa,d_gene,j_gene,v_gene
CSVERGSYEQYF,NA,TRBJ2-7,TRBV29-1
CASSPGRRVTNTEAFF,NA,TRBJ1-1,TRBV5-4
CSAGHYEQYF,NA,TRBJ2-7,TRBV20-1
CASSSTGIEAFF,TRBD1,TRBJ1-1,TRBV6-2/TRBV6-3
CASSTVFGGTEAFF,NA,TRBJ1-1,TRBV5-5
CSVQPTSGGKTQYF,TRBD2,TRBJ2-5,TRBV29-1
CASSSADTGELFF,NA,TRBJ2-2,TRBV28
CASSPGTGVVYEQYF,NA,TRBJ2-7,TRBV7-8
CSVAGTSGRPVDGEQFF,TRBD2,TRBJ2-1,TRBV29-1
CASGGDGNEQFF,TRBD2,TRBJ2-1,TRBV28
CASSQGPTQYF,NA,TRBJ2-7,TRBV3-1/TRBV3-2
CASSLMWGAPHEQYF,NA,TRBJ2-7,TRBV11-1
CASSIEGTENTEAFF,NA,TRBJ1-1,TRBV19
CASSLDLGQGRYTF,TRBD1,TRBJ1-2,TRBV11-2
CASSYSGGSGTQYF,NA,TRBJ2-5,TRBV6-5
CASSPGQVTYEQYF,TRBD1,TRBJ2-7,TRBV18
CASSQEGLIEQFF,NA,TRBJ2-1,TRBV4-2
CASSLEGSWGANQPQHF,NA,TRBJ1-5,TRBV5-6
CASSVTGGTDTQYF,TRBD1,TRBJ2-3,TRBV7-9
CASSVSTPGDGELFF,NA,TRBJ2-2,TRBV7-9
CASSSGGGSPYEQYF,TRBD2,TRBJ2-7,TRBV7-9
CATSRDRAATGNEQFF,NA,TRBJ2-1,TRBV15
CASSLPNQNTGETEAFF,TRBD1,TRBJ1-1,TRBV27
CASSTRANTEAFF,NA,TRBJ1-1,TRBV5-1
CASSEALSGVYNEQFF,TRBD2,TRBJ2-1,TRBV6-1
CSGSPPNTGELFF,TRBD2,TRBJ2-2,TRBV11-2
CASTAGEGSNEQFF,TRBD2,TRBJ2-1,TRBV6-4
CACQFGTGTSTDTQYF,TRBD1,TRBJ2-3,TRBV30
CASSSRTTGGNQPQHF,TRBD1,TRBJ1-5,TRBV27
CAWSVWGQGNTGELFF,TRBD1,TRBJ2-2,TRBV30
CATLAGAGTDTQYF,TRBD2,TRBJ2-3,TRBV6-5
CASLIGVAGGDEQFF,TRBD2,TRBJ2-1,TRBV10-2
CASSSSPSGGSSYNEQFF,TRBD2,TRBJ2-1,TRBV5-4
CASSKYGTGSTEAFF,NA,TRBJ1-1,TRBV28
CASSLVGRGGYEQYF,NA,TRBJ2-7,TRBV5-1
CASSLGRDGQPQHF,NA,TRBJ1-5,TRBV11-2
CASTPPRTLRSEQYF,NA,TRBJ2-7,TRBV28
CASSSGIRGYTF,NA,TRBJ1-2,TRBV28
CASSLIHHSNQPQHF,NA,TRBJ1-5,TRBV5-8
CASSSPLAGGPSYEQYF,TRBD2,TRBJ2-7,TRBV5-1
CASSAQTGTTNTGELFF,TRBD2,TRBJ2-2,TRBV9
CASSQGRGASSTDTQYF,TRBD2,TRBJ2-3,TRBV4-2
CASSPLRGGGDNEQFF,TRBD2,TRBJ2-1,TRBV18
CASRMAQSYEQYF,NA,TRBJ2-7,TRBV19
CASSLVETREQYF,NA,TRBJ2-7,TRBV5-1
CATSDFWTTEAFF,NA,TRBJ1-1,TRBV24-1
CAWSAGGREGNGYTF,NA,TRBJ1-2,TRBV30
CASSPRADGNTIYF,NA,TRBJ1-3,TRBV9
CASSQATGVYEQYF,TRBD1,TRBJ2-7,TRBV14
CASSQAGYRRDTQYF,NA,TRBJ2-3,TRBV3-1/TRBV3-2
CASSPGTGANQPQHF,TRBD1,TRBJ1-5,TRBV18
CASSLADRGGDIQYF,TRBD1,TRBJ2-4,TRBV5-6
CASSHRYSTDTQYF,NA,TRBJ2-3,TRBV7-9
CASSNAGLANTGELFF,NA,TRBJ2-2,TRBV3-1/TRBV3-2
CASSPRTGPDTQYF,TRBD1,TRBJ2-3,TRBV7-9
CASTLQGLLDHEQYF,NA,TRBJ2-7,TRBV28
CASTPGAGAGNTIYF,NA,TRBJ1-3,TRBV5-4
CASRLENEQFF,NA,TRBJ2-1,TRBV28
CASRPGTSGSIPSYNEQFF,TRBD2,TRBJ2-1,TRBV19